The 8 T cell receptor beta chains below all came from one sample that was sequenced in a study of blood T cell repertoires in COVID-19. The method was immunoSEQ multiplex PCR; TCRdb's version includes in-frame clones alone and lacks a portion of them. The top ten clones hold about 1.4% of a sample with about 410,000 clones, around 89% of them seen once. The sequencing sample was made of peripheral blood. The receptors originated from a woman aged 40 to 50 with COVID-19, enrolled during active disease.

Points on this clone: The sample carries other DNA sequences with the same CDR3. V usage is TRBV5-8 and J usage is TRBJ1-5; a weak D match, TRBD1 (5 bases). The V end was cut by 1 base, the J end by 0 bases, with 8 bases between. The V gene's germline CDR1 is SGHTS and CDR2 YDEGEE. The CDR3 contains 15 residues. CDR3 coding DNA: TGTGCCAGCAGCTTGCAGGGATATAGCAATCAGCCCCAGCATTTT. Amino acids: CASSLQGYSNQPQHF. Based on the CDR3 plus reference TRBV5-8 and TRBJ1-5, the full variable domain is EAGVTQSPTHLIKTRGQQATLRCSPISGHTSVYWYQQALGLGLQFLLWYDEGEERNRGNFPPRFSGRQFPNYSSELNVNALELEDSALYLCASSLQGYSNQPQHFGDGTRLSIL.

V gene TRBV6-5 combines with J gene TRBJ1-1; no definite D call. V shed 10 bases and J shed 3 bases, with 9 bases lying between them. The CDR3 extends over 11 amino acids. CDR1 and CDR2 (germline): MNHEY, SVGAGI. CDR3: CATAGYTEAFF. The CDR3 bases are TGTGCCACCGCGGGTTACACTGAAGCTTTCTTT.

The V call is TRBV4-3, the J call TRBJ2-7; no definite D call. The germline gives CDR1 LGHNA, CDR2 YSLEER. This CDR3 is 10 amino acids long. Between the trimmed V and J ends, which lost 5 bases and 5 bases, there was a span of 4 bases. CDR3 sequence (DNA): TGCGCCAGCAGCTGCGACGAGCAGTACTTC. Protein product: CASSCDEQYF.

The chain has TRBV14 and TRBJ1-1, with no clear D. This CDR3 is built from 14 residues. Germline V gene sequence: CDR1 SGHDN, CDR2 FVKESK. V gave up 3 bases and J gave up 0 bases, with 8 bases separating them. For the CDR3, the DNA is TGTGCCAGCAGCCACGGAGTACTGAACACTGAAGCTTTCTTT. Translated, it gives CASSHGVLNTEAFF.

V usage is TRBV11-2 and J usage is TRBJ2-7; 8 bases align to TRBD1. Germline-derived CDR1 and CDR2 are SGHAT and FQNNGV. Trimming took 5 bases from V and 6 from J; bases not matched to a gene: 9. CDR3 length: 14 residues. The CDR3 sequence is CASSPDRVGGEQYF. The CDR3 region has the DNA TGTGCCAGCAGCCCGGACAGGGTCGGCGGCGAGCAGTACTTC.

The chain links TRBV19 to TRBJ2-7; D gene unclear. V dropped 4 bases and J dropped 2 bases, with 15 bases sitting between them. Germline values: CDR1 LNHDA, CDR2 SQIVND (reference sequence). The length of the CDR3 is 15 residues. Here the CDR3 DNA reads TGTGCCAGTAGTAGAACGAGAGATTCGACCTACGAGCAGTACTTC. Amino acids: CASSRTRDSTYEQYF. The full variable domain, completed using reference TRBV19 and TRBJ2-7, is DGGITQSPKYLFRKEGQNVTLSCEQNLNHDAMYWYRQDPGQGLRLIYYSQIVNDFQKGDIAEGYSVSREKKESFPLTVTSAQKNPTAFYLCASSRTRDSTYEQYFGPGTRLTVT.

The rearrangement links TRBV14 to TRBJ2-7; the D gene is possibly TRBD1 (5 bases). The V and J ends lost 0 bases and 3 bases respectively, with 15 bases between them. Germline V CDR1 and CDR2: SGHDN, FVKESK. The CDR3 is 16 residues long. CDR3 nucleotides: TGTGCCAGCAGCCAAGACTCCCCCAGGGCGCGCTACGAGCAGTACTTC. Protein sequence: CASSQDSPRARYEQYF. The variable domain in full, completed from reference TRBV14 and TRBJ2-7, reads EAGVTQFPSHSVIEKGQTVTLRCDPISGHDNLYWYRRVMGKEIKFLLHFVKESKQDESGMPNNRFLAERTGGTYSTLKVQPAELEDSGVYFCASSQDSPRARYEQYFGPGTRLTVT.

The genes are TRBV4-2 and TRBJ1-3, with a tentative D call TRBD1 (5 bases). This CDR3 comprises 17 residues. V was trimmed by 0 bases and J by 4 bases, leaving 16 bases between them. Per the germline V gene, CDR1 is LGHNA and CDR2 is YNFKEQ. CDR3 residues: CASSQDRGRSPGNTIYF. The DNA of the CDR3 is TGTGCCAGCAGCCAAGATAGGGGCAGAAGCCCCGGAAACACCATATATTTT.